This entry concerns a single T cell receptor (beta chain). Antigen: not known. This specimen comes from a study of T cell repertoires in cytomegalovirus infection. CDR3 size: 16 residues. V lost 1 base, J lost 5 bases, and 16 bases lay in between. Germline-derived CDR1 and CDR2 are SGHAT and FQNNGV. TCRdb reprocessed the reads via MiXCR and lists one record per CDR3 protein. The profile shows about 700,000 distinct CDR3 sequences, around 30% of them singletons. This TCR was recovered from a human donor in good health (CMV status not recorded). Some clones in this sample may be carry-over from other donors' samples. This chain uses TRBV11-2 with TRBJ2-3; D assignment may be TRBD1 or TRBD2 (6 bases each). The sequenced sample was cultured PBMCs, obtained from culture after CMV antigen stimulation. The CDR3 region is CASSLVVGGRKDTQYF. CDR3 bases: TGTGCCAGCAGCTTAGTGGTGGGGGGCCGGAAAGATACGCAGTATTTT. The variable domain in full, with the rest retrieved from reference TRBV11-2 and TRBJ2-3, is EAGVAQSPRYKIIEKRQSVAFWCNPISGHATLYWYQQILGQGPKLLIQFQNNGVVDDSQLPKDRFSAERLKGVDSTLKIQPAKLEDSAVYLCASSLVVGGRKDTQYFGPGTRLTVL.